This T cell receptor beta chain originates from a study of T cell responses to AZD1222 COVID-19 vaccine. To note about this clone: Its target is unknown.

Looked up from germline, CDR1 is SGHVS and CDR2 is FQNEAQ. CDR3 length: 15 residues. The junction had 5 bases not matched to a gene; V was cut back by 4 bases and J by 0 bases. Study-wide results and caveats: Following two doses of AZD1222, Spike-specific TCR breadth and depth rose.

Here immunoSEQ multiplex PCR was the method, and the copy in TCRdb shows in-frame clones only, minus some. Of 110,000 to 150,000 clones listed, roughly 90% are singletons. The TCR comes from an adult who received the AZD1222 COVID-19 vaccine. The sequencing used peripheral blood, collected 28 days after the second AZD1222 dose. The gene calls are TRBV7-8 and TRBJ2-7; 8 bases match TRBD1. CDR3 sequence (DNA): TGTGCCAGCAGCTACCGGGACAGGTTCTCCTACGAGCAGTACTTC. Translated, it gives CASSYRDRFSYEQYF.